Following are 18 T cell receptor beta chains from one sample sequenced in a study of cytomegalovirus exposure and HLA in healthy donors. The PCR contained 60 Vbeta and 13 Jbeta primers. Produced via immunoSEQ multiplex PCR; TCRdb's table is partial and in-frame only. Found here are 170,000 or so clones, about 85% of them singletons; the top ten hold approximately 1.9%. Specimen: PBMCs. Receptors were obtained from a man aged 18 to 35 in good health and CMV-seronegative.

This clone is a singleton in its sample. The rearrangement joins TRBV28 to TRBJ1-6; D perhaps matches TRBD1 (5 bases). Trimming took 1 base from V and 8 from J, leaving 12 bases between them. CDR1 MDHEN and CDR2 SYDVKM come from the germline V gene. CDR3 size: 15 residues. CDR3 protein: CASSLSGASYSPLHF. The CDR3 bases are TGTGCCAGCAGTTTATCTGGGGCGAGCTATTCACCCCTCCACTTT.

The chain carries TRBV18 and TRBJ1-3; 7 bases align to TRBD1. CDR3 length: 15 amino acids. V shed 1 base, J shed 2 bases, and the junction held 2 bases outside the gene matches. In germline, CDR1 is KGHSH, CDR2 LQKENI. This CDR3 is CASSPQGAPGNTIYF. CDR3 DNA sequence: TGTGCCAGCTCACCACAGGGGGCGCCTGGAAACACCATATATTTT.

The genes are TRBV14 and TRBJ2-7; 8 positions agree with TRBD1. CDR3 length: 15 amino acids. Germline loops: CDR1 SGHDN, CDR2 FVKESK. V lost 1 base, J lost 3 bases, and 5 bases stayed unmatched. The DNA for the CDR3 is TGTGCCAGCAGCCAAGGACAGGGGATAAGCTACGAGCAGTACTTC. Its translation is CASSQGQGISYEQYF.

This clone has only one observation. The chain couples TRBV6-5 to TRBJ2-7, with 7 bases aligning to TRBD1. The J segment lost 3 bases and the V segment lost 2 bases, leaving 7 bases of the junction unmatched. CDR1 and CDR2 from the germline V gene are MNHEY and SVGAGI. The CDR3 is 15 amino acids. The CDR3 nucleotides read TGTGCCAGCAGTTACCCCACAGGGGCCCTCTACGAGCAGTACTTC. Protein sequence: CASSYPTGALYEQYF.

The V call is TRBV6-5, the J call TRBJ2-5; TRBD1 matches at 11 bases. This CDR3 contains 15 residues. Trimming at V came to 4 bases and at J to 5 bases, leaving 6 bases not matched to a gene. Germline V lookup: CDR1 MNHEY, CDR2 SVGAGI. CDR3: CASSSGQGARETQYF. The CDR3 bases are TGTGCCAGCAGTTCCGGACAGGGGGCTAGGGAGACCCAGTACTTC.

The V call is TRBV28, the J call TRBJ2-5; TRBD1 is a possible D gene (6 bases). Germline lookup yields CDR1 MDHEN and CDR2 SYDVKM. V was cut by 6 bases and J by 5 bases, with 16 bases left in between. The CDR3 length is 14 residues. CDR3 bases: TGTGCCAGCAGACCACAGGGATCGAGTGAGACCCAGTACTTC. Residues: CASRPQGSSETQYF.

Points on this clone: At one end the junction does not follow the germline gene, possibly because of a read error. The chain uses TRBV7-9 and TRBJ1-1, with 8 positions matching TRBD1. The CDR3 runs to 15 residues. Germline CDR1 and CDR2: SEHNR and FQNEAQ (reference sequence). The CDR3 protein is CSSSPRQGPSPGAFF. DNA of the CDR3: TGTTCCAGCAGCCCTAGACAGGGGCCCTCACCAGGAGCTTTCTTT. Full variable domain (outside the CDR3, taken from reference TRBV7-9 and TRBJ1-1): DTGVSQNPRHKITKRGQNVTFRCDPISEHNRLYWYRQTLGQGPEFLTYFQNEAQLEKSRLLSDRFSAERPKGSFSTLEIQRTEQGDSAMYLCSSSPRQGPSPGAFFGQGTRLTVV.

The chain carries TRBV5-4 and TRBJ2-7; TRBD2 aligns across 7 bases. The germline CDR1 and CDR2 sequences are SGHNT and YYREEE (reference sequence). The CDR3 is 15 amino acids. The V and J ends lost 1 base and 3 bases, in that order; junction bases with no gene match: 7. Written as DNA, the CDR3 is TGTGCCAGCAGCTTGTCCCCTAGCGGAAACTACGAGCAGTACTTC. It specifies CASSLSPSGNYEQYF.

The chain joins TRBV7-2 to TRBJ1-3; no firm D call. With 2 bases removed from V and 1 base from J, the gap between germline ends came to 9 bases. This CDR3 contains 15 residues. The germline V gene encodes CDR1 SGHTA and CDR2 FQGNSA. CDR3 sequence: CASSLMAVSGNTIYF. For the CDR3, the DNA is TGTGCCAGCAGCTTAATGGCTGTATCTGGAAACACCATATATTTT.

J is TRBJ1-2 and V is TRBV15, with 10 bases matching TRBD1. This CDR3 contains 17 residues. Per germline, CDR1 LNHNV and CDR2 YYDKDF (reference sequence). Trimming took 0 bases from V and 6 from J; bases not matched to a gene: 10. The CDR3 nucleotides are TGTGCCACCAGCAGAGATAGGGGACCCGGGACAGGGGATGGCTACACCTTC. Amino acid sequence: CATSRDRGPGTGDGYTF. The full variable domain, completed using reference TRBV15 and TRBJ1-2, is DAMVIQNPRYQVTQFGKPVTLSCSQTLNHNVMYWYQQKSSQAPKLLFHYYDKDFNNEADTPDNFQSRRPNTSFCFLDIRSPGLGDTAMYLCATSRDRGPGTGDGYTFGSGTRLTVV.

This chain joins TRBV28 and TRBJ2-5; 7 nucleotides agree with TRBD2. The assigned J gene may be wrong: the sequence end matches TRBJ2-7 better. The CDR3 contains 14 residues. Germline V lookup: CDR1 MDHEN, CDR2 SYDVKM. CDR3 sequence: CASEGGRGIYEQYF. The CDR3 DNA reads as TGTGCCAGCGAGGGAGGGAGGGGCATTTACGAGCAGTACTTC.

V usage is TRBV6-5 and J usage is TRBJ2-7; 7 bases fit TRBD1. CDR1 and CDR2 from the germline V gene are MNHEY and SVGAGI. The CDR3 length is 13 residues. V shed 0 bases and J 6 bases; nucleotides not matched to a gene: 2. The CDR3 sequence: CASSYSTGFEQYF. The CDR3, as DNA: TGTGCCAGCAGTTACTCGACAGGGTTCGAGCAGTACTTC.

The chain links TRBV18 to TRBJ2-1; perhaps TRBD1 as D (6 bases). Germline V lookup: CDR1 KGHSH, CDR2 LQKENI. There are 13 residues in the CDR3. Trimming left V 5 bases short and J 9 bases short, with 14 bases between. The CDR3 DNA sequence: TGTGCCAGCTCAAACTACAGGGAAAGTGAGCAGTTCTTC. This codes for CASSNYRESEQFF.

The rearrangement uses TRBV7-2 and TRBJ2-2; D possibly corresponds to TRBD2 (6 bases). The V and J ends lost 3 bases and 1 base respectively, with 9 bases between them. The CDR3 sequence is 15 residues long. Germline loops: CDR1 SGHTA, CDR2 FQGNSA. The CDR3 sequence: CASSLDYLNTGELFF. DNA of the CDR3: TGTGCCAGCAGCTTGGACTACTTGAACACCGGGGAGCTGTTTTTT.

V usage is TRBV18 and J usage is TRBJ1-5; unclear D gene. Germline V CDR1 and CDR2: KGHSH, LQKENI. CDR3 length: 14 amino acids. Trimming stripped 2 bases from V and 5 bases from J, with 10 bases between. In DNA, the CDR3 is TGTGCCAGCTCACCAAGTATGAGGTATCAGCCCCAGCATTTT. Translated, it gives CASSPSMRYQPQHF.

This chain joins TRBV6-1 and TRBJ2-7; D perhaps matches TRBD1 (5 bases). CDR1 is MNHNS, CDR2 SASEGT, per germline. V lost 5 bases and J lost 3, with 14 bases in between. This CDR3 region has 14 residues. In nucleotides, the CDR3 is TGTGCCAGCAGTCCCCAGGGTTGGGACTACGAGCAGTACTTC. Translated, it gives CASSPQGWDYEQYF.

The V gene is TRBV6-1, the J gene TRBJ1-5; 7 bases align to TRBD1. Germline-derived CDR1 and CDR2 are MNHNS and SASEGT. V gave up 11 bases and J gave up 4 bases; unmatched junction bases: 11. This CDR3 is built from 14 residues. CDR3 bases: TGTGCCGGCACTACAGGGGACCCGAATCAGCCCCAGCATTTT. Amino acids: CAGTTGDPNQPQHF.

The rearrangement uses TRBV4-1 and TRBJ1-4, with 10 nucleotides matching TRBD1. This CDR3 contains 15 residues. Trimming at V came to 2 bases and at J to 8 bases, leaving 5 bases not matched to a gene. Germline V gene sequence: CDR1 MGHRA, CDR2 YSYEKL. The CDR3 sequence is CASSQTDRGDEKLFF. CDR3 nucleotides: TGCGCCAGCAGCCAAACGGACAGGGGGGACGAAAAACTGTTTTTT.